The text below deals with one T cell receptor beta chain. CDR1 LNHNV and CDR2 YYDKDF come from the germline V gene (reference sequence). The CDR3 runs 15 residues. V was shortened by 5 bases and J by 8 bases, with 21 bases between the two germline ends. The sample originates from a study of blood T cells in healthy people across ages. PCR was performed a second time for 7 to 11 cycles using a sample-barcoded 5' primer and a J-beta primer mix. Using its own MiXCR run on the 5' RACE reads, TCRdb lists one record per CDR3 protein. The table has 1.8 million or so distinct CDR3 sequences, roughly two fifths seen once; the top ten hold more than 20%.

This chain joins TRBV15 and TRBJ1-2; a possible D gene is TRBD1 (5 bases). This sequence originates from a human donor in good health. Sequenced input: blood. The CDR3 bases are TGTGCCACCAGCCGGGGGGACGGGACGACTGGGGGCTACACCTTC. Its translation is CATSRGDGTTGGYTF.